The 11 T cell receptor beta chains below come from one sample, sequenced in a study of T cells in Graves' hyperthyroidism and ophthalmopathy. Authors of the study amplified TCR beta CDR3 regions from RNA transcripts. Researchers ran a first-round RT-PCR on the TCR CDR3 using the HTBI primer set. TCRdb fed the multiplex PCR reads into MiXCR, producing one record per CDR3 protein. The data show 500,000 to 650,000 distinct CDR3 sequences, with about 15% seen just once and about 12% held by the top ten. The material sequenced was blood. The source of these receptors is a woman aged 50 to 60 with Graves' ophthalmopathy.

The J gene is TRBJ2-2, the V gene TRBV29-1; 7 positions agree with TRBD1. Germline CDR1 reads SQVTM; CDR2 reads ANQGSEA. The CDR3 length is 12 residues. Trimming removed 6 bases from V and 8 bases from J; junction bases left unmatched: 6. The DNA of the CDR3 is TGCAGCGTCGAACAGGGGCCGGGGGAGCTGTTTTTT. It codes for CSVEQGPGELFF.

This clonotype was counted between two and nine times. The CDR3 sequence is CASSVAGPDTQYF. The CDR3 DNA sequence: TGTGCCAGCAGCGTAGCGGGCCCAGATACGCAGTATTTT. The rearrangement joins TRBV9 to TRBJ2-3; no firm D call. The CDR3 contains 13 residues. The germline V gene has CDR1 SGDLS and CDR2 YYNGEE. V shed 0 bases and J shed 4 bases, with 6 bases lying between them.

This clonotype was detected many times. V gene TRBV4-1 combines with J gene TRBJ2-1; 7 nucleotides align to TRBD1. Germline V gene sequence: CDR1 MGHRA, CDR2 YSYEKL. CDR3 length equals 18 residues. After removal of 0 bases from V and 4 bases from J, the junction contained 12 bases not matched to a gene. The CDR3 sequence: CASSQDPGSGQAYNEQFF. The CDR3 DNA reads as TGCGCCAGCAGCCAAGACCCTGGATCTGGACAGGCGTACAATGAGCAGTTCTTC.

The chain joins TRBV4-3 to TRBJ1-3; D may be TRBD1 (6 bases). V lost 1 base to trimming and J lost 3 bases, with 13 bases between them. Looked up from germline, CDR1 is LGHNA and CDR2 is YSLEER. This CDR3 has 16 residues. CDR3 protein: CASSQGRGSYGNTIYF. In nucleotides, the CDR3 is TGCGCCAGCAGCCAAGGAAGGGGGAGTTATGGAAACACCATATATTTT.

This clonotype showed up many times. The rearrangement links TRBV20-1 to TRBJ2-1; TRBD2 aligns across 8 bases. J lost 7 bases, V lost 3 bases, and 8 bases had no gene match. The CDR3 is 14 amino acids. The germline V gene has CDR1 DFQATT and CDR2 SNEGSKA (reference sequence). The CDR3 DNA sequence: TGCAGTGCTAGTTTTCTAGCGGGTAGGAATGAGCAGTTCTTC. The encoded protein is CSASFLAGRNEQFF.

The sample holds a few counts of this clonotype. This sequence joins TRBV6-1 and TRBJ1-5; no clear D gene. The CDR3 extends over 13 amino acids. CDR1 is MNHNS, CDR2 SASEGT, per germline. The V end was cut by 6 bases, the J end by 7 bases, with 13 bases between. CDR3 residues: CASSPNSAQPQHF. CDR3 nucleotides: TGTGCCAGCAGCCCGAACAGTGCCCAGCCCCAGCATTTT.

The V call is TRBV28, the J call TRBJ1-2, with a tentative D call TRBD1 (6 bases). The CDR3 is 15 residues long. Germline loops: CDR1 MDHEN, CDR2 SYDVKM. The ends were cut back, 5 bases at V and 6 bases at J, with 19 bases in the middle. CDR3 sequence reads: CASSTRAGARDGYTF. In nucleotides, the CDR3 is TGTGCCAGCAGTACCAGGGCAGGGGCAAGGGATGGCTACACCTTC.

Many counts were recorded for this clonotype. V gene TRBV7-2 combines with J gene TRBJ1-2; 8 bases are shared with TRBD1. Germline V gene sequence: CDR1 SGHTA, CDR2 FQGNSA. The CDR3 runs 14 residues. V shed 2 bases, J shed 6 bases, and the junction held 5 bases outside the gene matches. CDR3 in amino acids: CASSLPDRVHGYTF. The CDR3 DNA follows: TGTGCCAGCAGCTTACCGGACAGGGTCCATGGCTACACCTTC. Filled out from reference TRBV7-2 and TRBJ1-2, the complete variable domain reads GAGVSQSPSNKVTEKGKDVELRCDPISGHTALYWYRQSLGQGLEFLIYFQGNSAPDKSGLPSDRFSAERTGGSVSTLTIQRTQQEDSAVYLCASSLPDRVHGYTFGSGTRLTVV.

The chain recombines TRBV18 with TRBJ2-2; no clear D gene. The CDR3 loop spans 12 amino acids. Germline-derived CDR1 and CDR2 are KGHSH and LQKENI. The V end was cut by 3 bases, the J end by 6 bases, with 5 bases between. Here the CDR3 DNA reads TGTGCCAGCTCACCCAACCCCGGGGAGCTGTTTTTT. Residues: CASSPNPGELFF.

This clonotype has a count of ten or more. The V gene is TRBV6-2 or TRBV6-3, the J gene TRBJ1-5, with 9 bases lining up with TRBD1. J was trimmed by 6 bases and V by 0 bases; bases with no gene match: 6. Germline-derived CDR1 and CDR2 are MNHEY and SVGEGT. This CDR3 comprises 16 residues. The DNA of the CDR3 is TGTGCCAGCAGTTACTCCCAGGGACAGGGAAGTCAGCCCCAGCATTTT. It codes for CASSYSQGQGSQPQHF.

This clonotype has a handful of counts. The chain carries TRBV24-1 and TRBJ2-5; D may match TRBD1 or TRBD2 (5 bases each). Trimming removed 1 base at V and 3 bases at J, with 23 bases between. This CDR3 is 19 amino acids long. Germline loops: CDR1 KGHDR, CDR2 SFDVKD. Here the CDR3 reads CATSDFSPGREGNKETQYF. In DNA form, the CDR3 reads TGTGCCACCAGTGATTTTAGTCCAGGGCGAGAGGGCAATAAAGAGACCCAGTACTTC.